The count of the clone carrying this TCR beta chain is one. As yet, its antigen is unknown. Sequencing used immunoSEQ multiplex PCR; TCRdb keeps in-frame clones, though not all of them. Of some 41,000 clones in the sample, 80% to 95% were seen once. The sample belongs to a study of cytomegalovirus exposure and HLA in healthy donors. Findings and caveats of the study: Listed as cytomegalovirus-associated were over 150 TCR beta chains. CMV antigen specificity of three CMV-associated chains was confirmed in vitro. That first-cohort TCR clusters tended to co-occur in the approximately 110 validation repertoires was found in a later analysis.

The CDR3 totals 15 residues. Germline assignment: CDR1 MDHEN and CDR2 SYDVKM. V was cut by 8 bases and J by 5 bases, with 21 bases left in between. The source of this sequence is a woman aged 18-35 years in good health and CMV-seronegative. The sequenced sample was PBMCs. This rearrangement joins TRBV28 to TRBJ1-1, with D possibly being TRBD1 (6 bases). The CDR3: CASQIKTGFRTEAFF. In nucleotides, the CDR3 is TGTGCCAGCCAAATTAAAACAGGGTTTCGTACTGAAGCTTTCTTT. The variable domain in full, completed from reference TRBV28 and TRBJ1-1, reads DVKVTQSSRYLVKRTGEKVFLECVQDMDHENMFWYRQDPGLGLRLIYFSYDVKMKEKGDIPEGYSVSREKKERFSLILESASTNQTSMYLCASQIKTGFRTEAFFGQGTRLTVV.